This T cell receptor (beta chain) was found in a study of response to subunit inactivated influenza vaccine. General observations from the study: New T cells are recruited in small numbers by each seasonal influenza vaccination, according to the authors' suggestion.

TCRdb fed the RT-PCR reads into MiXCR, producing one record per CDR3 protein. Of about 700,000 distinct CDR3 sequences listed, roughly 14% are singletons. Concerning this clonotype itself: Its specificity is not known.

This CDR3 has 16 amino acids. V lost 0 bases, J lost 0 bases, and 15 bases lay in between. Germline CDR1 is DFQATT and CDR2 is SNEGSKA (reference sequence). The sequence was collected from a man aged 50 or older who received an inactivated influenza vaccine. This specimen consisted of PBMCs from blood, obtained about 13 days after vaccination. The rearrangement links TRBV20-1 to TRBJ2-7, with no clear D. The CDR3 region has the DNA TGCAGTGCTAGAGATGTTGGGGTCGTAAGCTCCTACGAGCAGTACTTC. Translating gives CSARDVGVVSSYEQYF.